This passage covers 6 T cell receptor beta chains from one sample sequenced in a study of cytomegalovirus exposure and HLA in healthy donors. Sequencing was performed with immunoSEQ multiplex PCR; in TCRdb, only in-frame clones are kept and a portion is missing. The sample has 150,000 to 200,000 clones, approximately 86% seen once. The sample was PBMCs. The receptors originated from a man aged 25 to 40 in good health and CMV-seropositive.

This rearrangement joins TRBV30 to TRBJ1-3; D ambiguous. The germline V gene encodes CDR1 GTSNPN and CDR2 SVGIG (reference sequence). This CDR3 has 12 amino acids. Deletions cut 0 bases from V and 4 bases from J, with 4 bases between. CDR3 DNA: TGTGCCTGGAGTGTATTAGGAAACACCATATATTTT. Translation: CAWSVLGNTIYF.

The chain combines TRBV6-7 with TRBJ2-3; 9 bases line up with TRBD2. TRBV6-7 is labeled an ORF, and its function is uncertain. The V segment lost 8 bases and the J segment 8 bases; nucleotides outside the gene matches: 8. The CDR3 contains 13 residues. DNA for the CDR3: TGTGCCAGCTTGGCGGGAGGGCTTCCTACGCAGTATTTT. This sequence encodes CASLAGGLPTQYF.

This chain uses TRBV5-1 with TRBJ1-1; D is uncertain. Germline V gene data show CDR1 as SGHRS and CDR2 as YFSETQ. V was cut by 0 bases and J by 5 bases, with 5 bases left in between. The CDR3 sequence is 12 residues long. The CDR3 DNA reads TGCGCCAGCAGCTTGGACGGTACTGAAGCTTTCTTT. Translating it yields CASSLDGTEAFF.

This rearrangement joins TRBV2 to TRBJ1-2; 7 bases align to TRBD1. Germline-derived CDR1 and CDR2 are SNHLY and FYNNEI. The CDR3 has 16 residues. Trimming at V came to 4 bases and at J to 6 bases, leaving 14 bases not matched to a gene. The CDR3 spells CASSVDGAGGVHGYTF. The CDR3 nucleotides are TGTGCCAGCAGTGTAGATGGAGCAGGGGGAGTCCATGGCTACACCTTC.

Only a few counts were recorded for this clone. This chain uses TRBV18 with TRBJ2-7; 8 bases fit TRBD1. J gave up 0 bases and V 4 bases, and 8 bases lay outside the gene matches. The CDR3 has 16 residues. In germline, CDR1 is KGHSH, CDR2 LQKENI. CDR3 bases: TGTGCCAGCTCACTCACCGGACAGGGCCCCTCCTACGAGCAGTACTTC. This gives the protein CASSLTGQGPSYEQYF.

This chain links TRBV7-2 with TRBJ2-6; D is undetermined. The CDR3 spans 16 residues. With 5 bases removed from V and 4 bases from J, the gap between germline ends came to 15 bases. The V gene's germline CDR1 is SGHTA and CDR2 FQGNSA. DNA for the CDR3: TGTGCCAGCAGCCCTAATCCTACTGCCGGGGCCAACGTCCTGACTTTC. Encoded protein: CASSPNPTAGANVLTF. The full variable domain, completed using reference TRBV7-2 and TRBJ2-6, is GAGVSQSPSNKVTEKGKDVELRCDPISGHTALYWYRQSLGQGLEFLIYFQGNSAPDKSGLPSDRFSAERTGGSVSTLTIQRTQQEDSAVYLCASSPNPTAGANVLTFGAGSRLTVL.